A selection of T cell receptor beta chains follows, all from one sample in a study of OX40 agonist ivuxolimab in advanced cancers. Some clones are missing from TCRdb's copy, which holds only in-frame ones; the method was immunoSEQ multiplex PCR. The sample includes approximately 50,000 clones, around four fifths of them seen just once. Sequencing was performed on CD4+ or CD8+ T cells sorted from blood, taken in a trial of the OX40 agonist ivuxolimab. These receptors all come from an adult with an advanced solid tumor such as melanoma, head and neck, liver or kidney cancer. CDR3s include the opening cysteine and the closing phenylalanine or tryptophan. A D gene is named only where the DNA matches it firmly. Where a row states a size, it is once, few, many or the class of an expanded clone; other rows omit it.

abundance: -
d_gene: -
j_gene: TRBJ1-5
v_gene: TRBV6-6
CDR3aa: CASTQTVGNQPQHF
CDR3nt: TGTGCCAGCACCCAGACAGTGGGTAATCAGCCCCAGCATTTT

abundance: -
d_gene: -
j_gene: TRBJ1-2
v_gene: TRBV28
CDR3aa: CASSLNRLGGYTF
CDR3nt: TGTGCCAGCAGTTTAAATAGGCTTGGCGGCTACACCTTC

abundance: few
d_gene: -
j_gene: TRBJ2-1
v_gene: TRBV21-1
CDR3aa: CASSLGTALMGYNEQFF
CDR3nt: TGTGCCAGCAGCCTTGGGACTGCTCTCATGGGTTACAATGAGCAGTTCTTC

abundance: -
d_gene: TRBD2
j_gene: TRBJ2-7
v_gene: TRBV4-1
CDR3aa: CASSQLTSRDEQYF
CDR3nt: TGCGCCAGCAGCCAACTGACTAGCAGGGACGAGCAGTACTTC

abundance: -
d_gene: -
j_gene: TRBJ2-7
v_gene: TRBV30
CDR3aa: CAWSPQDRYEQYF
CDR3nt: TGTGCCTGGAGTCCGCAGGACCGCTACGAGCAGTACTTC

abundance: -
d_gene: -
j_gene: TRBJ1-3
v_gene: TRBV11-2
CDR3aa: CASSLGRRVGNTIYF
CDR3nt: TGTGCCAGCAGCTTAGGCCGGAGGGTTGGTAACACCATATATTTT

abundance: few
d_gene: TRBD1
j_gene: TRBJ1-6
v_gene: TRBV28
CDR3aa: CASSRGQGGSSPLHF
CDR3nt: TGTGCCAGCAGTAGGGGACAGGGGGGTAGTTCACCCCTCCACTTT

abundance: -
d_gene: -
j_gene: TRBJ1-4
v_gene: TRBV2
CDR3aa: CASSERVEKLFF
CDR3nt: TGTGCCAGCAGTGAACGGGTTGAAAAACTGTTTTTT

abundance: once
d_gene: -
j_gene: TRBJ1-4
v_gene: TRBV5-6
CDR3aa: CASSLTGRGNEKLFF
CDR3nt: TGTGCCAGCAGCTTAACAGGGAGGGGTAATGAAAAACTGTTTTTT

abundance: -
d_gene: -
j_gene: TRBJ2-3
v_gene: TRBV5-1
CDR3aa: CASSWAATDTQYF
CDR3nt: TGCGCCAGCAGCTGGGCAGCCACAGATACGCAGTATTTT

abundance: -
d_gene: TRBD1
j_gene: TRBJ2-2
v_gene: TRBV19
CDR3aa: CASRTQDRGDTGELFF
CDR3nt: TGTGCCAGTAGGACGCAGGACAGGGGTGACACCGGGGAGCTGTTTTTT

abundance: -
d_gene: TRBD2
j_gene: TRBJ2-1
v_gene: TRBV7-7
CDR3aa: CASSLETSHEQFF
CDR3nt: TGTGCCAGCAGCTTAGAGACTAGCCATGAGCAGTTCTTC

abundance: once
d_gene: -
j_gene: TRBJ2-5
v_gene: TRBV4-1
CDR3aa: CASSRRGSETQYF
CDR3nt: TGCGCCAGCAGCCGCCGGGGCTCGGAGACCCAGTACTTC

abundance: -
d_gene: TRBD1
j_gene: TRBJ1-2
v_gene: TRBV5-5
CDR3aa: CASSPHPGQGNYGYTF
CDR3nt: TGTGCCAGCAGCCCACACCCCGGACAGGGGAACTATGGCTACACCTTC

abundance: few
d_gene: -
j_gene: TRBJ1-2
v_gene: TRBV11-2
CDR3aa: CASSLDGTYGYTF
CDR3nt: TGTGCCAGCAGCTTAGATGGGACCTATGGCTACACCTTC

abundance: -
d_gene: -
j_gene: TRBJ1-1
v_gene: TRBV28
CDR3aa: CASRIGVNTEAFF
CDR3nt: TGTGCCAGCAGGATAGGGGTGAACACTGAAGCTTTCTTT

abundance: -
d_gene: TRBD1
j_gene: TRBJ1-1
v_gene: TRBV27
CDR3aa: CASRFRGGNTEAFF
CDR3nt: TGTGCCAGCAGATTCAGGGGGGGGAACACTGAAGCTTTCTTT

abundance: -
d_gene: -
j_gene: TRBJ2-7
v_gene: TRBV10-3
CDR3aa: CAVSDTSYEQYF
CDR3nt: TGTGCCGTCTCGGACACTTCCTACGAGCAGTACTTC

abundance: -
d_gene: -
j_gene: TRBJ1-2
v_gene: TRBV6-1
CDR3aa: CASTNVAGYGYTF
CDR3nt: TGTGCCAGCACGAACGTTGCGGGTTATGGCTACACCTTC

abundance: -
d_gene: TRBD2
j_gene: TRBJ2-3
v_gene: TRBV9
CDR3aa: CASSVGSGRLLGTQYF
CDR3nt: TGTGCCAGCAGCGTAGGTAGCGGGAGGCTTCTGGGTACGCAGTATTTT

abundance: -
d_gene: -
j_gene: TRBJ1-4
v_gene: TRBV19
CDR3aa: CASSDTDATNEKLFF
CDR3nt: TGTGCCAGTAGTGACACGGATGCAACTAATGAAAAACTGTTTTTT

abundance: once
d_gene: -
j_gene: TRBJ1-6
v_gene: TRBV7-9
CDR3aa: CASSEWLSGFLDSPLHF
CDR3nt: TGTGCCAGCAGCGAGTGGTTAAGCGGCTTTTTAGATTCACCCCTCCACTTT

abundance: -
d_gene: -
j_gene: TRBJ1-3
v_gene: TRBV5-5
CDR3aa: CASSLEGVGNTIYF
CDR3nt: TGTGCCAGCAGCTTGGAGGGGGTCGGGAACACCATATATTTT

abundance: -
d_gene: -
j_gene: TRBJ2-7
v_gene: TRBV18
CDR3aa: CASSLSSYEQYF
CDR3nt: TGTGCCAGCTCTCTGAGCTCCTACGAGCAGTACTTC

abundance: -
d_gene: TRBD2
j_gene: TRBJ2-3
v_gene: TRBV5-4
CDR3aa: CASSSTSGEDTQYF
CDR3nt: TGTGCCAGCAGCTCGACTAGCGGGGAAGATACGCAGTATTTT

abundance: -
d_gene: TRBD1
j_gene: TRBJ1-2
v_gene: TRBV10-3
CDR3aa: CAISESRTGGAGYGYTF
CDR3nt: TGTGCCATCAGTGAGTCTAGGACAGGGGGCGCGGGCTATGGCTACACCTTC

abundance: -
d_gene: -
j_gene: TRBJ2-1
v_gene: TRBV7-3
CDR3aa: CASSPGSYNEQFF
CDR3nt: TGTGCCAGCAGCCCCGGGTCCTACAATGAGCAGTTCTTC

abundance: -
d_gene: -
j_gene: TRBJ2-3
v_gene: TRBV6-4
CDR3aa: CASSDSVGATDTQYF
CDR3nt: TGTGCCAGCAGTGACTCAGTGGGAGCCACAGATACGCAGTATTTT

abundance: -
d_gene: TRBD1
j_gene: TRBJ1-2
v_gene: TRBV10-2
CDR3aa: CASSEGHRGHNYGYTF
CDR3nt: TGCGCCAGCAGTGAGGGCCACAGGGGGCATAACTATGGCTACACCTTC

abundance: -
d_gene: TRBD1
j_gene: TRBJ1-1
v_gene: TRBV6-6
CDR3aa: CASSGRDRDLRAFF
CDR3nt: TGTGCCAGCAGTGGTCGGGACAGGGATCTTCGAGCTTTCTTT